The rows below give T cell receptor beta chains drawn from one sample of a study of control samples from healthy donors and cancer patients. Some clones are missing from TCRdb's copy, which holds only in-frame ones; the method was immunoSEQ multiplex PCR. The sample records 350,000 to 450,000 clones, about nine tenths being singletons. Input material: PBMCs. The receptors here all came from a man aged 35-49 years with head and neck cancer. Each CDR3 is given with its conserved first and last residue. Fields, in order: clone size, J gene, D gene, V gene, CDR3 DNA, CDR3 protein. The D gene is left open where the match is weak. The size field is filled for only some rows; it gives once, few, many or a size class.

NA	TRBJ2-7	TRBD1	TRBV23-1	TGCGCCAGCAGTACAGGGGTTCCGGGCTACGAGCAGTACTTC	CASSTGVPGYEQYF
NA	TRBJ2-7	TRBD1	TRBV3-1/TRBV3-2	TGTGCCAGCAGTTGGGGACAGGGGGCGCGTGGAGAGCAGTACTTC	CASSWGQGARGEQYF
NA	TRBJ2-7	NA	TRBV6-5	TGTGCCAGCAAATGGACGGGCTCCTACGAGCAGTACTTC	CASKWTGSYEQYF
NA	TRBJ2-7	TRBD1	TRBV6-6	TGTGCCAGCAGTTACTCCGGGACAGGGGGCGAGCAGTACTTC	CASSYSGTGGEQYF
NA	TRBJ2-1	TRBD2	TRBV7-9	TGTGCCAGCAGCTTAGCGTCCGGAGCGGGAGGCAACAATGAGCAGTTCTTC	CASSLASGAGGNNEQFF
NA	TRBJ1-5	NA	TRBV10-2	TGCGCCAGCAGGGGGTTTAGCAATCAGCCCCAGCATTTT	CASRGFSNQPQHF
NA	TRBJ2-3	NA	TRBV6-6	TGTGCCAGCAGTTGGGGGGGACAGGCCTCAGATACGCAGTATTTT	CASSWGGQASDTQYF
NA	TRBJ1-1	TRBD1	TRBV28	TGTGCCAGCAGTTCACAGGGGGCCGCGAACACTGAAGCTTTCTTT	CASSSQGAANTEAFF
NA	TRBJ2-1	TRBD2	TRBV6-2/TRBV6-3	TGTGCCAGCAGTGGGATGTGGGACTACAAAAGCAATGAGCAGTTCTTC	CASSGMWDYKSNEQFF
few	TRBJ2-5	NA	TRBV11-3	TGTGCCAGCAGCTTAGCGGGTCCGGAGACCCAGTACTTC	CASSLAGPETQYF
NA	TRBJ1-5	NA	TRBV19	TGTGCCAGTAGTATCTGGGGCAGGGGCAATCAGCCCCAGCATTTT	CASSIWGRGNQPQHF
NA	TRBJ2-2	TRBD2	TRBV11-2	TGTGCAACCAGCCAGGGCCGGCGGGAGTCGAGCACCGGGGAGCTGTTTTTT	CATSQGRRESSTGELFF
NA	TRBJ2-7	NA	TRBV24-1	TGTGCCACCAGTGATTTAGGGGCCTCTGAGCAGTACTTC	CATSDLGASEQYF
NA	TRBJ1-5	NA	TRBV15	TGTGCCACCAGCCGAAAGCGGGCTCTAGGGGGTCAGCCCCAGCATTTT	CATSRKRALGGQPQHF
NA	TRBJ2-2	NA	TRBV30	TGTGCCTGGAGTTTAAACAGGGCCGGGGAGCTGTTTTTT	CAWSLNRAGELFF
few	TRBJ2-7	TRBD1	TRBV11-2	TGTGCCAGCAGCTTAGGTTCCGGGACAGGGGTTTACGAGCAGTACTTC	CASSLGSGTGVYEQYF
NA	TRBJ2-5	NA	TRBV7-3	TGTGCCAGCTCGCCCGATGCAGGATACCAAGAGACCCAGTACTTC	CASSPDAGYQETQYF
few	TRBJ1-6	NA	TRBV4-1	TGCGCCAGCAGCCTAGGCCAGGGGTGGGGTAATTCACCCCTCCACTTT	CASSLGQGWGNSPLHF
NA	TRBJ2-3	NA	TRBV2	TGTGCCAGCAGTGAAGTCACGGGGGCAGATACGCAGTATTTT	CASSEVTGADTQYF
NA	TRBJ2-1	NA	TRBV19	TGTGCCAGTACCTCAATAGGTGACCAGCAGTTCTTC	CASTSIGDQQFF
NA	TRBJ2-1	TRBD1	TRBV23-1	TGCGCCAGCAGTGGGGACAGGGGTAACAATGAGCAGTTCTTC	CASSGDRGNNEQFF
NA	TRBJ2-3	TRBD2	TRBV7-2	TGTGCCAGCAGCTCCTCGTCGGTAGCGGGAGCTATGACAGATACGCAGTATTTT	CASSSSSVAGAMTDTQYF
NA	TRBJ1-4	TRBD1	TRBV10-2	TGCGCCAGCAGTGAGCAGGGGGTCGGGGAAAAACTGTTTTTT	CASSEQGVGEKLFF
NA	TRBJ2-3	TRBD2	TRBV3-1/TRBV3-2	TGTGCCAGCAGCCAAGAAGGGAGGGACGCCGGCACAGATACGCAGTATTTT	CASSQEGRDAGTDTQYF
NA	TRBJ1-5	TRBD1	TRBV19	TGTGCCAGTAGTACCCAACAGGGGAGGAGAAGCAATCAGCCCCAGCATTTT	CASSTQQGRRSNQPQHF
NA	TRBJ1-5	NA	TRBV2	TGTGCCAGCAGTGGACAGGTGAGCAATCAGCCCCAGCATTTT	CASSGQVSNQPQHF
NA	TRBJ1-1	NA	TRBV29-1	TGCAGCGCCGAGATGGGACGGTACACTGAAGCTTTCTTT	CSAEMGRYTEAFF
NA	TRBJ2-3	NA	TRBV5-1	TGCGCCAGCAGCTCCAGAGCGCTGGCAGGGACCTCGGGAACGCAGTATTTT	CASSSRALAGTSGTQYF
NA	TRBJ2-2	NA	TRBV28	TGTGCCAGCAGTTTATACAGGGACACCGGGGAGCTGTTTTTT	CASSLYRDTGELFF
NA	TRBJ2-5	NA	TRBV5-1	TGCGCCAGCAGCCCCAATACAGGGAGGGGAGAGACCCAGTACTTC	CASSPNTGRGETQYF
NA	TRBJ2-1	NA	TRBV10-1	TGCGCCAGCAGTGAGTACGGCGACAATGAGCAGTTCTTC	CASSEYGDNEQFF
NA	TRBJ2-6	NA	TRBV18	TGTGCCAGCTCACCACTCGGACAGCTTACTTCTGGGGCCAACGTCCTGACTTTC	CASSPLGQLTSGANVLTF
NA	TRBJ1-1	NA	TRBV3-1/TRBV3-2	TGTGCCAGCAGCCGAGCGATCGGGACACCGAACACTGAAGCTTTCTTT	CASSRAIGTPNTEAFF
NA	TRBJ2-5	NA	TRBV6-5	TGTGCCAGCGAACGGGACACACAAGAGACCCAGTACTTC	CASERDTQETQYF
few	TRBJ1-6	NA	TRBV28	TGTGCCAGCAGCGTCCTGAGCTACAGGGTTCGGAATTCACCCCTCCACTTT	CASSVLSYRVRNSPLHF
NA	TRBJ1-4	NA	TRBV25-1	TGTGCCAGCGCTTCAAGGGGTGCAACTAATGAAAAACTGTTTTTT	CASASRGATNEKLFF